These T cell receptor beta chains were read from a single sample in a study of blood T cell repertoires in COVID-19. Sequencing used immunoSEQ multiplex PCR; TCRdb keeps in-frame clones, though not all of them. The table shows about 210,000 clones, with roughly four fifths occurring only once. Sequencing was performed on peripheral blood. The receptors shown here come from a woman between 50 and 59 years old with active or convalescent COVID-19. Each CDR3 is given with its conserved first and last residue. A D gene is named only where the DNA matches it firmly. Clone size, where shown, is once, few, many, or a class for clones that have expanded.

V: TRBV6-2/TRBV6-3; size: NA; D: NA; J: TRBJ1-5; CDR3: CASSYRTSRQPQHF; DNA: TGTGCCAGCAGTTACAGGACTTCAAGGCAGCCCCAGCATTTT
V: TRBV20-1; size: NA; D: TRBD2; J: TRBJ2-1; CDR3: CSASSQAGATYNEQFF; DNA: TGCAGTGCTAGTTCCCAAGCGGGGGCTACCTACAATGAGCAGTTCTTC
V: TRBV28; size: NA; D: NA; J: TRBJ1-6; CDR3: CASSFSDYNSPLHF; DNA: TGTGCCAGCAGTTTCTCAGATTATAATTCACCCCTCCACTTT
V: TRBV19; size: NA; D: TRBD1; J: TRBJ1-5; CDR3: CASSMGQGGNQPQHF; DNA: TGTGCCAGTAGTATGGGACAGGGGGGCAATCAGCCCCAGCATTTT
V: TRBV29-1; size: NA; D: TRBD2; J: TRBJ2-1; CDR3: CSLPLGGVGYNEQFF; DNA: TGCAGCTTACCACTCGGGGGGGTTGGGTACAATGAGCAGTTCTTC
V: TRBV24-1; size: NA; D: NA; J: TRBJ1-5; CDR3: CATSGAGWTQPQHF; DNA: TGTGCCACCAGTGGGGCAGGGTGGACTCAGCCCCAGCATTTT
V: TRBV19; size: NA; D: TRBD1; J: TRBJ1-6; CDR3: CASSITGEDSPLHF; DNA: TGTGCCAGTAGTATTACAGGGGAGGACTCACCCCTCCACTTT
V: TRBV7-9; size: NA; D: NA; J: TRBJ2-1; CDR3: CASSLPAGNEQFF; DNA: TGTGCCAGCAGCTTACCAGCGGGCAATGAGCAGTTCTTC
V: TRBV6-4; size: NA; D: TRBD2; J: TRBJ2-3; CDR3: CASRPLAGDTDTQYF; DNA: TGTGCCAGCAGGCCACTAGCGGGAGACACAGATACGCAGTATTTT
V: TRBV15; size: NA; D: NA; J: TRBJ1-5; CDR3: CATSRDRGNQPQHF; DNA: TGTGCCACCAGCAGAGACAGGGGCAATCAGCCCCAGCATTTT
V: TRBV3-1/TRBV3-2; size: NA; D: NA; J: TRBJ2-3; CDR3: CASSLKKAGTDTQYF; DNA: TGTGCCAGCAGCCTAAAAAAGGCGGGCACAGATACGCAGTATTTT
V: TRBV4-2; size: NA; D: TRBD2; J: TRBJ2-1; CDR3: CASSRRERGRYNEQFF; DNA: TGTGCCAGCAGCCGCCGCGAGCGGGGAAGGTACAATGAGCAGTTCTTC
V: TRBV5-1; size: few; D: NA; J: TRBJ1-5; CDR3: CASSLNPISNQPQHF; DNA: TGCGCCAGCAGCTTGAACCCTATTAGCAATCAGCCCCAGCATTTT
V: TRBV5-1; size: NA; D: NA; J: TRBJ1-5; CDR3: CASSLGDRYSNQPQHF; DNA: TGCGCCAGCAGCTTGGGTGACAGATATAGCAATCAGCCCCAGCATTTT
V: TRBV7-2; size: few; D: NA; J: TRBJ1-2; CDR3: CASSAQAGTTGGYTF; DNA: TGTGCCAGCAGCGCCCAGGCGGGAACGACGGGTGGCTACACCTTC
V: TRBV6-5; size: NA; D: NA; J: TRBJ1-2; CDR3: CASRTQGIYGYTF; DNA: TGTGCCAGCAGGACTCAGGGGATCTATGGCTACACCTTC
V: TRBV5-1; size: NA; D: TRBD1; J: TRBJ2-4; CDR3: CASSLVVTGGQDIQYF; DNA: TGCGCCAGCAGCTTGGTAGTGACAGGGGGTCAAGACATTCAGTACTTC
V: TRBV11-2; size: NA; D: NA; J: TRBJ1-2; CDR3: CASSLGGVGFTF; DNA: TGTGCCAGCAGCTTAGGAGGAGTTGGCTTCACCTTC
V: TRBV11-3; size: NA; D: NA; J: TRBJ2-2; CDR3: CASRGATGELFF; DNA: TGTGCCAGCAGGGGAGCTACCGGGGAGCTGTTTTTT
V: TRBV10-3; size: few; D: NA; J: TRBJ1-5; CDR3: CAISDRSVVQPQHF; DNA: TGTGCCATCTCGGACAGATCTGTGGTTCAGCCCCAGCATTTT
V: TRBV6-5; size: NA; D: TRBD1; J: TRBJ2-1; CDR3: CASSNRGVEQFF; DNA: TGTGCCAGCTCAAACAGGGGGGTTGAGCAGTTCTTC
V: TRBV6-4; size: NA; D: TRBD1; J: TRBJ2-1; CDR3: CASSDSQGAGEQFF; DNA: TGTGCCAGCAGTGATTCGCAGGGGGCGGGTGAGCAGTTCTTC
V: TRBV7-2; size: NA; D: NA; J: TRBJ2-5; CDR3: CASSFSNQETQYF; DNA: TGTGCCAGCAGCTTTTCCAACCAAGAGACCCAGTACTTC
V: TRBV10-3; size: NA; D: NA; J: TRBJ2-1; CDR3: CAIKGLPSPPGEQFF; DNA: TGTGCCATCAAAGGACTACCCTCTCCGCCGGGTGAGCAGTTCTTC
V: TRBV12-3/TRBV12-4; size: NA; D: NA; J: TRBJ1-1; CDR3: CASSFSQGVTFF; DNA: TGTGCCAGCAGTTTCTCCCAGGGTGTGACTTTCTTT
V: TRBV7-8; size: once; D: NA; J: TRBJ2-3; CDR3: CASSLALATDTQYF; DNA: TGTGCCAGCAGCTTAGCCCTCGCTACGGATACGCAGTATTTT
V: TRBV5-4; size: once; D: TRBD1; J: TRBJ1-4; CDR3: CASSFQGQGGEKLFF; DNA: TGTGCCAGCAGCTTCCAGGGGCAGGGGGGTGAAAAACTGTTTTTT
V: TRBV27; size: NA; D: NA; J: TRBJ2-1; CDR3: CASNPRARDARDNEQFF; DNA: TGTGCCAGCAACCCGCGAGCACGCGACGCGCGGGACAATGAGCAGTTCTTC
V: TRBV5-1; size: NA; D: TRBD1; J: TRBJ1-6; CDR3: CASSLGDRIDSPLHF; DNA: TGCGCCAGCAGCTTGGGGGACAGGATTGATTCACCCCTCCACTTT
V: TRBV27; size: NA; D: NA; J: TRBJ2-7; CDR3: CASKQGYEQYF; DNA: TGTGCCAGCAAACAGGGCTACGAGCAGTACTTC
V: TRBV7-6; size: NA; D: NA; J: TRBJ1-1; CDR3: CASSRGMGDTEAFF; DNA: TGTGCCAGCAGCCGGGGGATGGGGGACACTGAAGCTTTCTTT
V: TRBV19; size: once; D: NA; J: TRBJ1-5; CDR3: CASRNGPSQHF; DNA: TGTGCCAGCAGGAACGGTCCATCCCAGCATTTT
V: TRBV13; size: NA; D: TRBD2; J: TRBJ2-3; CDR3: CASSRREGTSRADTQYF; DNA: TGTGCCAGCAGCCGACGGGAAGGGACTAGCAGGGCAGATACGCAGTATTTT
V: TRBV2; size: NA; D: NA; J: TRBJ1-1; CDR3: CASSEANWSGEAFF; DNA: TGTGCCAGCAGTGAAGCTAACTGGAGTGGTGAAGCTTTCTTT
V: TRBV6-4; size: NA; D: NA; J: TRBJ2-1; CDR3: CASSDTAERNEQFF; DNA: TGTGCCAGCAGTGACACCGCGGAAAGGAATGAGCAGTTCTTC
V: TRBV20-1; size: NA; D: NA; J: TRBJ2-1; CDR3: CSASDGLAFGNEQFF; DNA: TGCAGTGCTAGTGACGGGCTAGCTTTCGGCAATGAGCAGTTCTTC
V: TRBV24-1; size: NA; D: NA; J: TRBJ1-2; CDR3: CATSDRLRDNLDGYTF; DNA: TGTGCCACCAGTGATAGGCTCCGGGACAATTTGGACGGCTACACCTTC
V: TRBV5-1; size: NA; D: NA; J: TRBJ2-3; CDR3: CASSLLKGSDTQYF; DNA: TGCGCCAGCAGCCTCTTAAAGGGGTCAGATACGCAGTATTTT
V: TRBV10-3; size: NA; D: NA; J: TRBJ1-5; CDR3: CAISESRTREPQHF; DNA: TGTGCCATCAGTGAGTCCAGGACCCGGGAACCCCAGCATTTT
V: TRBV18; size: NA; D: TRBD1; J: TRBJ1-4; CDR3: CASSPVFGTVNEKLFF; DNA: TGTGCCAGCTCACCAGTGTTTGGGACAGTTAATGAAAAACTGTTTTTT
V: TRBV7-9; size: NA; D: TRBD2; J: TRBJ2-2; CDR3: CASSKQLTSGRADPNTGELFF; DNA: TGTGCCAGCAGCAAACAACTGACTAGCGGGAGGGCCGACCCGAACACCGGGGAGCTGTTTTTT
V: TRBV19; size: NA; D: NA; J: TRBJ2-1; CDR3: CASSIGVLQFF; DNA: TGTGCCAGTAGTATTGGAGTCTTACAGTTCTTC
V: TRBV24-1; size: few; D: TRBD1; J: TRBJ2-2; CDR3: CAAQGVNTGELFF; DNA: TGTGCCGCACAGGGGGTGAACACCGGGGAGCTGTTTTTT
V: TRBV6-2/TRBV6-3; size: NA; D: TRBD1; J: TRBJ1-4; CDR3: CASSSNRGANEKLFF; DNA: TGTGCCAGCAGCTCCAACAGGGGGGCTAATGAAAAACTGTTTTTT
V: TRBV19; size: few; D: TRBD1; J: TRBJ1-2; CDR3: CASSPRTGVIYGYTF; DNA: TGTGCCAGTAGTCCACGGACAGGGGTCATCTATGGCTACACCTTC
V: TRBV3-1/TRBV3-2; size: NA; D: NA; J: TRBJ1-4; CDR3: CASSPGPGGGEKLFF; DNA: TGTGCCAGCAGCCCGGGACCGGGGGGGGGTGAAAAACTGTTTTTT
V: TRBV28; size: NA; D: TRBD1; J: TRBJ1-5; CDR3: CASSLTGGGNQPQHF; DNA: TGTGCCAGCAGTTTGACAGGGGGCGGCAATCAGCCCCAGCATTTT